This is a list of T cell receptor beta chains from one sample in a study of blood T cell repertoires in COVID-19. TCRdb keeps only in-frame clones here, not all; method: immunoSEQ multiplex PCR. This table has some 180,000 clones, around four fifths appearing once. The sample comprised peripheral blood. The receptors derive from a woman in her sixties or seventies who had recovered from COVID-19. Each CDR3 is given with its conserved first and last residue. The D gene is left open where the match is weak. Where a row states a size, it is once, few, many or the class of an expanded clone; other rows omit it.

j_gene,abundance,d_gene,v_gene,CDR3aa,CDR3nt
TRBJ1-5,.,TRBD1,TRBV4-3,CASSPTGAFNQPQHF,TGCGCCAGCAGCCCAACAGGGGCGTTCAATCAGCCCCAGCATTTT
TRBJ2-5,.,TRBD2,TRBV18,CASSGRGRGPQETQYF,TGTGCCAGCTCAGGCCGGGGGAGGGGTCCCCAAGAGACCCAGTACTTC
TRBJ2-7,few,.,TRBV5-4,CASSSKQDSYEQYF,TGTGCCAGCAGCTCTAAACAGGACTCCTACGAGCAGTACTTC
TRBJ2-5,.,TRBD1,TRBV18,CASSTTTGEETQYF,TGTGCCAGCTCGACCACCACAGGGGAGGAGACCCAGTACTTC
TRBJ2-3,few,TRBD2,TRBV28,CASSLAGTSGRADTQYF,TGTGCCAGCAGTTTGGCCGGGACTAGCGGGAGGGCGGATACGCAGTATTTT
TRBJ2-1,.,TRBD1,TRBV19,CASSIQGVYNEQFF,TGTGCCAGTAGTATTCAGGGGGTCTACAATGAGCAGTTCTTC
TRBJ2-3,once,TRBD2,TRBV18,CASSPGTRQPGGTDTQYF,TGTGCCAGCTCACCCGGGACTAGACAACCGGGTGGTACAGATACGCAGTATTTT
TRBJ1-5,.,.,TRBV19,CASTPSTDNQPQHF,TGTGCCAGTACCCCCTCGACAGATAATCAGCCCCAGCATTTT
TRBJ2-2,once,.,TRBV7-2,CASSLAGGPNTGELFF,TGTGCCAGCAGCTTAGCTGGGGGCCCGAACACCGGGGAGCTGTTTTTT
TRBJ1-1,.,TRBD1,TRBV10-3,CAITPGQGRGDTEAFF,TGTGCCATCACCCCCGGACAGGGCAGGGGTGACACTGAAGCTTTCTTT
TRBJ1-1,once,.,TRBV7-8,CASSATGSTEAFF,TGTGCCAGCAGCGCAACAGGTTCCACTGAAGCTTTCTTT
TRBJ2-2,.,TRBD1,TRBV27,CASSRFGQGGTGELFF,TGTGCCAGCAGCCGCTTCGGACAGGGGGGCACCGGGGAGCTGTTTTTT
TRBJ2-5,few,.,TRBV5-1,CASSLGRGETQYF,TGCGCCAGCAGCTTGGGTAGGGGGGAGACCCAGTACTTC
TRBJ1-2,.,.,TRBV19,CASNPGRGYGYTF,TGTGCCAGTAATCCAGGGCGAGGCTATGGCTACACCTTC
TRBJ1-2,.,.,TRBV5-1,CASSLDSGSGYTF,TGCGCCAGCAGCTTGGATTCGGGGTCGGGCTACACCTTC
TRBJ2-1,.,.,TRBV6-1,CASSGGGPYYNEQFF,TGTGCCAGCAGTGGGGGGGGCCCTTACTACAATGAGCAGTTCTTC
TRBJ1-2,.,.,TRBV28,CASSGGGRYGYTF,TGTGCCAGCAGTGGGGGAGGGAGGTATGGCTACACCTTC
TRBJ1-1,.,TRBD1,TRBV19,CASSMTGVGTEAFF,TGTGCCAGTAGTATGACAGGGGTGGGCACTGAAGCTTTCTTT
TRBJ1-5,.,.,TRBV12-3/TRBV12-4,CASSLGGPQPQHF,TGTGCCAGCAGTTTAGGGGGCCCTCAGCCCCAGCATTTT
TRBJ2-3,.,TRBD1,TRBV27,CASSPDRGIADTQYF,TGTGCCAGCAGCCCGGACAGGGGGATAGCAGATACGCAGTATTTT
TRBJ2-7,.,.,TRBV29-1,CSVEDPYEQYF,TGCAGCGTTGAAGATCCTTACGAGCAGTACTTC
TRBJ1-2,.,.,TRBV2,CASGEYRVGGYTF,TGTGCCAGCGGGGAATACAGGGTTGGAGGCTACACCTTC
TRBJ2-1,few,.,TRBV11-2,CASSFIGEQFF,TGTGCCAGCAGCTTTATCGGTGAGCAGTTCTTC
TRBJ2-7,few,TRBD1,TRBV10-1,CASSGRTGSSSYEQYF,TGCGCCAGCAGTGGCCGGACAGGGTCAAGCTCCTACGAGCAGTACTTC
TRBJ2-7,.,TRBD2,TRBV2,CASSEWGGEQYF,TGTGCCAGCAGTGAATGGGGGGGTGAGCAGTACTTC
TRBJ1-1,once,TRBD1,TRBV5-6,CASSPGTGGF,TGTGCCAGCAGCCCCGGGACAGGGGGGTTT
TRBJ1-1,.,.,TRBV30,CAWTQGRGTEAFF,TGTGCCTGGACCCAGGGTAGGGGCACTGAAGCTTTCTTT
TRBJ2-5,.,TRBD2,TRBV5-1,CASTKRGGLAGGETQYF,TGCGCCAGCACCAAGAGGGGCGGACTAGCGGGGGGAGAGACCCAGTACTTC
TRBJ1-3,.,.,TRBV4-1,CASSQPRRGNTIYF,TGCGCCAGCAGCCAACCCAGGAGGGGAAACACCATATATTTT
TRBJ1-2,.,TRBD1,TRBV6-1,CASSEWWTGAANYGYTF,TGTGCCAGCAGTGAATGGTGGACAGGCGCCGCTAACTATGGCTACACCTTC
TRBJ2-2,.,TRBD1,TRBV6-2/TRBV6-3,CASSSGQGLNTGELFF,TGTGCCAGCAGTTCGGGACAGGGGCTAAACACCGGGGAGCTGTTTTTT
TRBJ2-1,few,TRBD1,TRBV11-2,CASSLRDSSYNEQFF,TGTGCCAGCAGCTTACGGGACAGCTCCTACAATGAGCAGTTCTTC
TRBJ1-2,.,TRBD1,TRBV5-6,CASSWGHDRGGYYNYGYTF,TGTGCCAGCAGCTGGGGACATGACAGGGGGGGATACTATAACTATGGCTACACCTTC
TRBJ2-7,.,TRBD2,TRBV19,CASSTRTSGGFYEQYF,TGTGCCAGTAGTACCAGGACTAGCGGGGGGTTCTACGAGCAGTACTTC
TRBJ2-7,.,.,TRBV20-1,CSARVGSRDYF,TGCAGTGCTAGAGTGGGGTCGAGGGATTACTTC
TRBJ2-7,.,.,TRBV13,CASSRRGDSWGPHYEQYF,TGTGCCAGCAGCCGCCGCGGGGACAGTTGGGGACCGCACTACGAGCAGTACTTC
TRBJ1-1,.,TRBD1,TRBV7-2,CASSLGGTGEAFF,TGTGCCAGCAGCTTAGGGGGGACAGGGGAAGCTTTCTTT
TRBJ2-1,.,TRBD2,TRBV18,CASSPPGLAGLNEQFF,TGTGCCAGCTCACCACCGGGACTAGCGGGGCTAAATGAGCAGTTCTTC
TRBJ2-7,once,.,TRBV30,CAWSVGLLGQYKYF,TGTGCCTGGAGTGTCGGCCTCCTGGGACAATATAAGTACTTC
TRBJ1-2,.,TRBD1,TRBV5-6,CASSPTGANYGYTF,TGTGCCAGCAGCCCCACAGGGGCCAACTATGGCTACACCTTC
TRBJ1-1,.,.,TRBV7-2,CASSLDGADTEAFF,TGTGCCAGCAGCTTAGATGGGGCGGACACTGAAGCTTTCTTT
TRBJ2-7,few,.,TRBV6-4,CASPPRAYEQYF,TGTGCCAGCCCTCCCAGGGCCTACGAGCAGTACTTC
TRBJ2-6,.,.,TRBV10-1,CASSDLGLVGANVLTF,TGCGCCAGCAGTGACCTAGGATTAGTCGGGGCCAACGTCCTGACTTTC
TRBJ1-2,.,TRBD1,TRBV28,CASWTGSYGYTF,TGTGCCAGCTGGACAGGGAGCTATGGCTACACCTTC